The 14 T cell receptor beta chains in this list originate from one sample, sequenced in a study of blood T cell repertoires in COVID-19. Data came from immunoSEQ multiplex PCR; TCRdb stores just in-frame clones and leaves some out. Among about 170,000 clones listed, about four fifths were seen once. Sequencing input: peripheral blood. The receptor set was obtained from a man in his forties or fifties who had recovered from COVID-19.

The J gene is TRBJ1-6, the V gene TRBV5-4, with a weak D call TRBD1 (5 bases). Between the trimmed V and J ends, which lost 3 bases and 9 bases, there was a span of 7 bases. The germline V gene encodes CDR1 SGHNT and CDR2 YYREEE (reference sequence). CDR3 size: 12 residues. The DNA for the CDR3 is TGTGCCAGCAGCTCCGACAGTTCACCCCTCCACTTT. It translates to CASSSDSSPLHF.

This clone has a single count. The V and J genes are TRBV11-2 and TRBJ2-7, with 7 positions matching TRBD1. CDR3 length: 14 amino acids. Germline assignment: CDR1 SGHAT and CDR2 FQNNGV. V dropped 5 bases and J dropped 1; count of bases not matched to a gene: 5. The CDR3 bases are TGTGCCAGCAGCAAAACGGGACAGTCCTACGAGCAGTACTTC. Amino acid sequence: CASSKTGQSYEQYF.

The V gene is TRBV6-2 or TRBV6-3, the J gene TRBJ2-5; the match to TRBD1 covers 9 bases. Germline CDR1 reads MNHEY; CDR2 reads SVGEGT. The CDR3 has 17 residues. Trimming took 4 bases from V and 7 from J; bases not matched to a gene: 16. CDR3 sequence reads: CASSSLLGQGVLGTQYF. CDR3 DNA sequence: TGTGCCAGCAGTTCCCTCCTGGGACAGGGCGTCTTAGGGACCCAGTACTTC.

This clone was observed a handful of times. The rearrangement joins TRBV13 to TRBJ1-1; D possibly corresponds to TRBD1 (5 bases). V was pared by 5 bases and J by 1 base, with 8 bases between. The germline V gene encodes CDR1 PRHDT and CDR2 FYEKMQ (reference sequence). The CDR3 has 13 residues. The CDR3 spells CASSKRGNTEAFF. For the CDR3, the DNA is TGTGCCAGCAGCAAAAGGGGGAACACTGAAGCTTTCTTT.

This chain uses TRBV7-3 with TRBJ2-7; 8 bases are a match to TRBD1. The germline V gene has CDR1 SGHTA and CDR2 FQGTGA. This CDR3 has 14 amino acids. With 4 bases clipped from V and 6 bases from J, the junction kept 8 bases outside the gene matches. In DNA form, the CDR3 reads TGTGCCAGCAGCTCCCTGGACAGGGCCTCCGAGCAGTACTTC. This gives the protein CASSSLDRASEQYF.

CDR3 region: CASRQRGTTDTQYF. CDR3 nucleotide sequence: TGTGCCAGTCGCCAGCGGGGGACCACAGATACGCAGTATTTT. J is TRBJ2-3 and V is TRBV7-2; TRBD2 agrees at 8 bases. Germline lookup yields CDR1 SGHTA and CDR2 FQGNSA. Trimming took 9 bases from V and 2 from J; bases not matched to a gene: 7. This CDR3 is built from 14 residues. The full variable domain, with the rest looked up from reference TRBV7-2 and TRBJ2-3, is GAGVSQSPSNKVTEKGKDVELRCDPISGHTALYWYRQSLGQGLEFLIYFQGNSAPDKSGLPSDRFSAERTGGSVSTLTIQRTQQEDSAVYLCASRQRGTTDTQYFGPGTRLTVL.

The CDR3 sequence is CASKLADYNEQFF. The DNA of the CDR3 is TGTGCCAGCAAACTAGCGGACTACAATGAGCAGTTCTTC. The chain has TRBV2 and TRBJ2-1; 8 nucleotides match TRBD2. Germline V gene lookup returns CDR1 SNHLY and CDR2 FYNNEI. The CDR3 has 13 residues. The J segment lost 3 bases and the V segment lost 7 bases, leaving 2 bases of the junction unmatched.

The chain recombines TRBV29-1 with TRBJ2-5; 9 nucleotides align to TRBD2. CDR3 size: 13 residues. Germline loops: CDR1 SQVTM, CDR2 ANQGSEA. After removal of 7 bases from V and 4 bases from J, the junction contained 7 bases not matched to a gene. The CDR3 DNA reads TGCAGCGCTAAACTAGCGGGTATAGAGACCCAGTACTTC. It specifies CSAKLAGIETQYF.

J is TRBJ2-3 and V is TRBV2, with TRBD1 matching over 9 bases. V lost 7 bases, J lost 3 bases, and 5 bases stayed unmatched. This CDR3 is built from 14 residues. The germline V gene has CDR1 SNHLY and CDR2 FYNNEI. CDR3 in amino acids: CASTEGQGTDTQYF. CDR3 DNA sequence: TGTGCCAGCACGGAGGGACAGGGTACAGATACGCAGTATTTT. Drawing the rest from reference TRBV2 and TRBJ2-3, the complete variable domain is EPEVTQTPSHQVTQMGQEVILRCVPISNHLYFYWYRQILGQKVEFLVSFYNNEISEKSEIFDDQFSVERPDGSNFTLKIRSTKLEDSAMYFCASTEGQGTDTQYFGPGTRLTVL.

This clone is categorized as medium-sized. The chain is built from TRBV9 and TRBJ2-7; the D gene is possibly TRBD2 (7 bases). V shed 4 bases and J shed 7 bases, with 24 bases lying between them. CDR1 SGDLS and CDR2 YYNGEE come from the germline V gene. This CDR3 is 16 amino acids long. CDR3 amino acids: CASSPSPWGGSVEQYF. The DNA of the CDR3 is TGTGCCAGCAGCCCGAGCCCTTGGGGGGGCTCTGTGGAGCAGTACTTC.

The chain is built from TRBV28 and TRBJ2-7; 8 nucleotides match TRBD1. Germline V gene data show CDR1 as MDHEN and CDR2 as SYDVKM. This CDR3 comprises 14 residues. The V gene end was trimmed by 6 bases and the J gene end by 3 bases; junction bases not matched to a gene: 7. The CDR3 here is CASSSDRAYYEQYF. The CDR3 DNA sequence: TGTGCCAGCAGCTCGGACAGGGCGTACTACGAGCAGTACTTC.

The chain has TRBV19 and TRBJ1-1; TRBD1 is a possible D gene (6 bases). The V gene's germline CDR1 is LNHDA and CDR2 SQIVND (reference sequence). Between the trimmed V and J ends, which lost 9 bases and 4 bases, there was a span of 12 bases. The CDR3 is 12 residues long. The CDR3 coding sequence is TGTGCCAGCCAGGGGAGGGGCACTGAAGCTTTCTTT. Translating it yields CASQGRGTEAFF.

This clone was counted at least ten times. The chain carries TRBV28 and TRBJ1-2; 7 nucleotides line up with TRBD1. The length of the CDR3 is 14 residues. Germline V gives CDR1 MDHEN, CDR2 SYDVKM. Losses at the gene ends were 6 bases for V and 5 bases for J; bases not matched to a gene: 9. CDR3 in amino acids: CASRPGTASYGYTF. The CDR3 DNA sequence: TGTGCCAGCAGACCTGGGACAGCGTCGTATGGCTACACCTTC.

The chain is built from TRBV5-6 and TRBJ2-7; D might be TRBD1 (5 bases). The CDR3 consists of 15 residues. V dropped 3 bases and J dropped 3 bases, with 16 bases sitting between them. The V gene's germline CDR1 is SGHDT and CDR2 YYEEEE. CDR3 bases: TGTGCCAGCAGCTACAATGGGGCTTGGGACTACGAGCAGTACTTC. It specifies CASSYNGAWDYEQYF.